These 6 T cell receptor beta chains were sequenced from one sample in a study of spatial heterogeneity in lung cancer. Time point described: blood at routine non-recurrence follow-up after resection. Whole RNA, which was extracted from tumor, nontumor lung tissue or frozen PBMC, was sequenced without any cell sorting. Each CDR3 protein is one row after TCRdb ran MiXCR on the 5' RACE reads. Counted here are 51,000 or so distinct CDR3 sequences, more than 6.5% occurring once; the ten biggest clones make up over 30%. The sample was PBMCs, taken at follow-up. The receptors come from a female donor with early-stage non-small cell lung cancer.

This clonotype was observed at least ten times. The chain carries TRBV6-5 and TRBJ1-6; 9 bases map to TRBD1. Per the germline V gene, CDR1 is MNHEY and CDR2 is SVGAGI. Losses at the gene ends were 2 bases for V and 10 bases for J; bases not matched to a gene: 6. This CDR3 is built from 15 residues. CDR3 amino acids: CASSYGGQGRSPLHF. The CDR3 DNA is TGTGCCAGCAGTTACGGGGGACAGGGCCGATCACCCCTCCACTTT.

This clonotype was recorded at least ten times. This chain connects TRBV11-2 to TRBJ2-3, with 11 bases lining up with TRBD2. Germline V gene lookup returns CDR1 SGHAT and CDR2 FQNNGV. J was trimmed by 4 bases and V by 5 bases; bases with no gene match: 5. The CDR3 length is 15 residues. The CDR3 region is CASSLQGLAADTQYF. The CDR3 bases are TGTGCCAGCAGCCTCCAGGGACTAGCGGCAGATACGCAGTATTTT.

The sample holds a few counts of this clonotype. The V and J genes are TRBV3-1 and TRBJ2-7; 9 bases are a match to TRBD1. The germline gives CDR1 LGHDT, CDR2 YNNKEL (reference sequence). V shed 4 bases and J 5 bases; nucleotides not matched to a gene: 15. This CDR3 is 17 amino acids long. The CDR3 bases are TGTGCCAGCAGCCGGTCTTCACAGGGGGCGTTTATCCACGAGCAGTACTTC. It is translated as CASSRSSQGAFIHEQYF.

This clonotype was seen only a few times. The CDR3: CATSSRSDTQYF. CDR3 sequence (DNA): TGTGCCACCAGTTCGAGATCAGATACGCAGTATTTT. The chain employs TRBV24-1 and TRBJ2-3; D gene ambiguous. The CDR3 spans 12 residues. V was cut by 6 bases and J by 4 bases, with 7 bases left in between. CDR1 KGHDR and CDR2 SFDVKD come from the germline V gene.

The CDR3 here is CASSQPYGAGELFF. The CDR3 coding sequence is TGTGCCAGCAGCCAACCCTATGGGGCCGGGGAGCTGTTTTTT. V is TRBV5-4 and J is TRBJ2-2, with no clear D. The germline V gene has CDR1 SGHNT and CDR2 YYREEE (reference sequence). This CDR3 has 14 residues. V lost 4 bases and J 6 bases, leaving 13 bases between the germline ends. The complete variable domain, with remaining parts taken from reference TRBV5-4 and TRBJ2-2, reads ETGVTQSPTHLIKTRGQQVTLRCSSQSGHNTVSWYQQALGQGPQFIFQYYREEENGRGNFPPRFSGLQFPNYSSELNVNALELDDSALYLCASSQPYGAGELFFGEGSRLTVL.

The genes are TRBV7-2 and TRBJ2-7; TRBD2 matches at 9 bases. This CDR3 comprises 15 residues. The V gene end was trimmed by 5 bases and the J gene end by 5 bases; junction bases not matched to a gene: 10. Germline V gene data show CDR1 as SGHTA and CDR2 as FQGNSA. The CDR3 region is CASSPPSGAVHEQYF. The DNA for the CDR3 is TGTGCCAGCAGCCCCCCTAGCGGGGCAGTCCACGAGCAGTACTTC.